The subject of this entry is one T cell receptor (beta chain). No antigen is known for it. Indicated time point: recipient sample about 28 days before transplant, after cytoreduction. This sample is part of a study of T cell clonotyping in hematopoietic cell transplantation. Study-level results: After transplant, recipient diversity fell while pathologically expanded clonotypes grew through day 180.

Profiling relied on immunoSEQ multiplex PCR, and the TCRdb table lists in-frame clones only, not all of them. The sample carries about 76,000 clones, 90% to 96% recorded once. The trim removed 6 bases at V and 7 bases at J, leaving 7 bases unmatched. Germline-derived CDR1 and CDR2 are MNHNS and SASEGT. The CDR3 runs 14 residues. The sample consisted of peripheral blood mononuclear cells, taken before stem cell transplant. The rearrangement links TRBV6-1 to TRBJ1-2; TRBD1 aligns across 11 bases. The TCR sequence derives from a woman in her forties or fifties with acute myeloid leukemia. Some clones in this sample may be carry-over from other donors' samples. The CDR3 bases are TGTGCCAGCAGGACGACGGGGACAGGGGGTGGCTACACCTTC. This sequence encodes CASRTTGTGGGYTF.